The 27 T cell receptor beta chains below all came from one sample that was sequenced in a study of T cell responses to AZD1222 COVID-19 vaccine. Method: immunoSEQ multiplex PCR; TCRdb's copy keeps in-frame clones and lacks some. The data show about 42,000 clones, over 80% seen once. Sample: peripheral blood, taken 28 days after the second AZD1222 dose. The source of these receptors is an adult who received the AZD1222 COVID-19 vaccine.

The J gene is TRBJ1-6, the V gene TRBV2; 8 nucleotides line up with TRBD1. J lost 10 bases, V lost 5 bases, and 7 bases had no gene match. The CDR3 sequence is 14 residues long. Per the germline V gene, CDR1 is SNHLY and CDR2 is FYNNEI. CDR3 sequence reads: CASSLDRGESPLHF. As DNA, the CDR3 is TGTGCCAGCAGTCTTGACAGGGGAGAGTCACCCCTCCACTTT.

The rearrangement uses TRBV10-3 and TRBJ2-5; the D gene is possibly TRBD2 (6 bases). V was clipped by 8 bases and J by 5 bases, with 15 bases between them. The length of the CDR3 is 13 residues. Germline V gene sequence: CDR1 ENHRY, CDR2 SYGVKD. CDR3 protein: CAISFGGAETQYF. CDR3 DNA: TGTGCCATCTCGTTTGGAGGGGCGGAGACCCAGTACTTC.

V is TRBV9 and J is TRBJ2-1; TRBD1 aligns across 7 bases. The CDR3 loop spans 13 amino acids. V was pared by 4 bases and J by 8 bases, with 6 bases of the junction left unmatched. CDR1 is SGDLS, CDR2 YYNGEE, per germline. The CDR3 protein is CASSSHQGDEQFF. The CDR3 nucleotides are TGTGCCAGCAGCTCCCATCAGGGGGATGAGCAGTTCTTC.

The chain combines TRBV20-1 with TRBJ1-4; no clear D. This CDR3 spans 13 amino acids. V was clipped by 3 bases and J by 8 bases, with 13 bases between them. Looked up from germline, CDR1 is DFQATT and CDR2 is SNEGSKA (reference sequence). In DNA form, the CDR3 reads TGCAGTGCTAGTGGCACCCTCGGGGAAAAACTGTTTTTT. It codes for CSASGTLGEKLFF.

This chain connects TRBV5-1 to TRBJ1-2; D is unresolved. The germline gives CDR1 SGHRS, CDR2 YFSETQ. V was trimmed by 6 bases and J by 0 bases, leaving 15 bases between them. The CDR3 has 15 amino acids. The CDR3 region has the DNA TGCGCCAGCACCCCCGGCAGGCCGACTAACTATGGCTACACCTTC. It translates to CASTPGRPTNYGYTF.

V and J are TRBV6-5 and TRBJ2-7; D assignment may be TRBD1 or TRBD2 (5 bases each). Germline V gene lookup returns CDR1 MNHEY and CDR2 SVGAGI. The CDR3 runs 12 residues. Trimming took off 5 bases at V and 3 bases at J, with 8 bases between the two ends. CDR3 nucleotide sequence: TGTGCCAGCAGTAGGGACGGCTACGAGCAGTACTTC. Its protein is CASSRDGYEQYF.

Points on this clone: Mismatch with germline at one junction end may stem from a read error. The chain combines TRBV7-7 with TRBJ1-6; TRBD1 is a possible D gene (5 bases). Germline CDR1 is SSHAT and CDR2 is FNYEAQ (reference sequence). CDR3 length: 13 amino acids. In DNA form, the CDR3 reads TGTGCTAGCAGCTTAGAAGGGGATTCACCCCTCCACTTT. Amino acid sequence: CASSLEGDSPLHF. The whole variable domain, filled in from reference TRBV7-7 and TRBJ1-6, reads GAGVSQSPRYKVTKRGQDVTLRCDPISSHATLYWYQQALGQGPEFLTYFNYEAQPDKSGLPSDRFSAERPEGSISTLTIQRTEQRDSAMYRCASSLEGDSPLHFGNGTRLTVT.

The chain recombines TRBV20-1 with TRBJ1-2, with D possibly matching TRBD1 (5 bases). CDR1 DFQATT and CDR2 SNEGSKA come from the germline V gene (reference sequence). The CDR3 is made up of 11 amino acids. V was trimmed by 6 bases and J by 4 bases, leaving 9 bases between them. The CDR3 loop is CSASGTYGYTF. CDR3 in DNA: TGCAGTGCATCAGGGACCTATGGCTACACCTTC.

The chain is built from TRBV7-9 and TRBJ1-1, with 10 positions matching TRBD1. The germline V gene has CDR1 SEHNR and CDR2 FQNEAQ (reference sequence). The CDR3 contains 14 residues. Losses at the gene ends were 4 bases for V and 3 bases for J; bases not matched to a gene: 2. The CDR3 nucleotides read TGTGCCAGCAGCTCCGGGACAGGGGACACTGAAGCTTTCTTT. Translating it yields CASSSGTGDTEAFF. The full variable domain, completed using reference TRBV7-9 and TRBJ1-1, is DTGVSQNPRHKITKRGQNVTFRCDPISEHNRLYWYRQTLGQGPEFLTYFQNEAQLEKSRLLSDRFSAERPKGSFSTLEIQRTEQGDSAMYLCASSSGTGDTEAFFGQGTRLTVV.

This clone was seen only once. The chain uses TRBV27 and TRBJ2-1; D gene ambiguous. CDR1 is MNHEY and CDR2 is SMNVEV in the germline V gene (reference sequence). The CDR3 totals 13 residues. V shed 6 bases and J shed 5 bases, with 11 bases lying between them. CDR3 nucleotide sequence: TGTGCCAGCAGCATAACAAGGGACAATGAGCAGTTCTTC. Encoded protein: CASSITRDNEQFF.

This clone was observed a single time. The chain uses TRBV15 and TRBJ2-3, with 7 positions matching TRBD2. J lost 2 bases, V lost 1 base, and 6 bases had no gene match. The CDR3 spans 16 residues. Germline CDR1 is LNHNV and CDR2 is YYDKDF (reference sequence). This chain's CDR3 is CATSRVSSGPTDTQYF. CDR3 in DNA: TGTGCCACCAGCAGAGTTAGTAGCGGGCCCACAGATACGCAGTATTTT. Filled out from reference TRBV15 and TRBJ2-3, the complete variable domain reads DAMVIQNPRYQVTQFGKPVTLSCSQTLNHNVMYWYQQKSSQAPKLLFHYYDKDFNNEADTPDNFQSRRPNTSFCFLDIRSPGLGDTAMYLCATSRVSSGPTDTQYFGPGTRLTVL.

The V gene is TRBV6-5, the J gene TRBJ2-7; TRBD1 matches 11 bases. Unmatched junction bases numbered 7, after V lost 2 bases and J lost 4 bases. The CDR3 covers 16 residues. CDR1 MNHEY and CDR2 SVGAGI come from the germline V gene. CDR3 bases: TGTGCCAGCAGTTACGGCAGGACAGGGGGCGAATACGAGCAGTACTTC. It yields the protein CASSYGRTGGEYEQYF.

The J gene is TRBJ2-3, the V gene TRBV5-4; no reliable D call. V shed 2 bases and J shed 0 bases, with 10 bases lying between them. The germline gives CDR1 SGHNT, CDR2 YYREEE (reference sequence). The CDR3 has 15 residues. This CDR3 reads CASSFQLGSTDTQYF. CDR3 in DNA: TGTGCCAGCAGCTTTCAGCTCGGAAGCACAGATACGCAGTATTTT.

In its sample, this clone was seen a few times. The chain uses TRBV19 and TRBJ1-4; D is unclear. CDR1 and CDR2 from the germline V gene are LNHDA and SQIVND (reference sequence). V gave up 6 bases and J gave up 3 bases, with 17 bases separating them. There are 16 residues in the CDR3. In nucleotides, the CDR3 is TGTGCCAGTAGGGAGAATCGCGGGGAGTCTAATGAAAAACTGTTTTTT. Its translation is CASRENRGESNEKLFF.

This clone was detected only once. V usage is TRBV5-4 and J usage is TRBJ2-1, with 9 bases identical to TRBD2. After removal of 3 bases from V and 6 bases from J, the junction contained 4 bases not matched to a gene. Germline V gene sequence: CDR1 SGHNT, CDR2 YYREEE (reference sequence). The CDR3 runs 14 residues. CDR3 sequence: CASSSARGGNEQFF. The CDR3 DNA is TGTGCCAGCAGCTCGGCGCGGGGGGGCAATGAGCAGTTCTTC.

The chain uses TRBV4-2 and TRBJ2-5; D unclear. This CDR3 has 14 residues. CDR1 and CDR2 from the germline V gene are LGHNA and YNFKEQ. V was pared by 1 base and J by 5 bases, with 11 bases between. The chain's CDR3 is CASSQGGVGETQYF. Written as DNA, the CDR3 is TGTGCCAGCAGCCAAGGTGGGGTTGGGGAGACCCAGTACTTC.

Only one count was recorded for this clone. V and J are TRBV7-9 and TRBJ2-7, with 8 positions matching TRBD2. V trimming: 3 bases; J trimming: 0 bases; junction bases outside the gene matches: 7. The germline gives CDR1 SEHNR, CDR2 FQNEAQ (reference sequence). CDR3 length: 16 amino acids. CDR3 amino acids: CASSFSLRGDSYEQYF. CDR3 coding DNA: TGTGCCAGCAGCTTCTCGCTGCGGGGGGACTCCTACGAGCAGTACTTC.

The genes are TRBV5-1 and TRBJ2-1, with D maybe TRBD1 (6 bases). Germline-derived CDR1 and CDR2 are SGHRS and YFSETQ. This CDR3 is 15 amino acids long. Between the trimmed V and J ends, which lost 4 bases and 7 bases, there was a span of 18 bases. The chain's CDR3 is CASSLPGHPQNEQFF. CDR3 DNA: TGCGCCAGCAGCCTCCCGGGACACCCACAAAATGAGCAGTTCTTC.

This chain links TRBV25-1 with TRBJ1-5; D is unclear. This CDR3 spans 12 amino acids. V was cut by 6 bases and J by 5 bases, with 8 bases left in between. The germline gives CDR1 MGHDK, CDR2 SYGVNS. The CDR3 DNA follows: TGTGCCAGCAGCGAGACCTATCAGCCCCAGCATTTT. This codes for CASSETYQPQHF. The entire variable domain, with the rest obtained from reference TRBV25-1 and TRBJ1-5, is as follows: EADIYQTPRYLVIGTGKKITLECSQTMGHDKMYWYQQDPGMELHLIHYSYGVNSTEKGDLSSESTVSRIRTEHFPLTLESARPSHTSQYLCASSETYQPQHFGDGTRLSIL.

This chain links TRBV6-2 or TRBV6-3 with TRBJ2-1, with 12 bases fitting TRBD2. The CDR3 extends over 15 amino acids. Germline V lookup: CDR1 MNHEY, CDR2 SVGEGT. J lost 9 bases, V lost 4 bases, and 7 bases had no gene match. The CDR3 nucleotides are TGTGCCAGCAGTTTCCGAGGACTAGCGGGGATTGAGCAGTTCTTC. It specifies CASSFRGLAGIEQFF.

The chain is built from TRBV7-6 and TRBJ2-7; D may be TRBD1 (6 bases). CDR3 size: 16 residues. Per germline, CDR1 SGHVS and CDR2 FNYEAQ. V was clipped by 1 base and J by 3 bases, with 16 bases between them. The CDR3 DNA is TGTGCCAGCAGCTTAGTGGGCCAGGGGTTCCTCTACGAGCAGTACTTC. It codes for CASSLVGQGFLYEQYF. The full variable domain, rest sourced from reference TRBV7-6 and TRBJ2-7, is GAGVSQSPRYKVTKRGQDVALRCDPISGHVSLYWYRQALGQGPEFLTYFNYEAQQDKSGLPNDRFSAERPEGSISTLTIQRTEQRDSAMYRCASSLVGQGFLYEQYFGPGTRLTVT.

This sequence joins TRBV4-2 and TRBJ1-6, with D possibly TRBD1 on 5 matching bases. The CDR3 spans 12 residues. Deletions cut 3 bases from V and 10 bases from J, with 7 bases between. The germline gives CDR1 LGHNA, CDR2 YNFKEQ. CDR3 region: CASSHRASPLHF. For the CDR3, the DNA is TGTGCCAGCAGCCACAGGGCCTCACCCCTCCACTTT.

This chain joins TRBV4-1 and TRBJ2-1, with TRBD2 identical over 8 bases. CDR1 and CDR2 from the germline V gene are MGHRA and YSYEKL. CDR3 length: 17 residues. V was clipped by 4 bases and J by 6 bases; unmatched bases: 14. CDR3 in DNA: TGCGCCAGCAGCCGAGCTGAAGCGGGGGCAGTTCGCAATGAGCAGTTCTTC. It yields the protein CASSRAEAGAVRNEQFF.

The CDR3 bases are TGTGCCAGCAGTTTCGCAGGGGTAGAGCCCCAGCATTTT. Protein product: CASSFAGVEPQHF. This chain uses TRBV12-3 or TRBV12-4 with TRBJ1-5; weak D call: TRBD1 (6 bases). V lost 3 bases to trimming and J lost 8 bases, with 11 bases between them. The CDR3 sequence is 13 residues long.

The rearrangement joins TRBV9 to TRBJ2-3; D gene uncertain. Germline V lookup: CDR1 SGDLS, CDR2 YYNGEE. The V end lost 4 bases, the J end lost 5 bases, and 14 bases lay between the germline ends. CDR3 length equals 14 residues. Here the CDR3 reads CASSPESSLDTQYF. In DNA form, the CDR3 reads TGTGCCAGCAGCCCAGAGTCTAGTTTAGATACGCAGTATTTT.

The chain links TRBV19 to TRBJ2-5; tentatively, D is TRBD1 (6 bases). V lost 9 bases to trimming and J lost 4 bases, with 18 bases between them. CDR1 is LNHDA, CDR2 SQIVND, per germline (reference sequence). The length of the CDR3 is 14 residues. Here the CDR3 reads CASNPGQRRETQYF. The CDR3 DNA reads TGTGCCAGCAATCCGGGACAAAGGCGAGAGACCCAGTACTTC.

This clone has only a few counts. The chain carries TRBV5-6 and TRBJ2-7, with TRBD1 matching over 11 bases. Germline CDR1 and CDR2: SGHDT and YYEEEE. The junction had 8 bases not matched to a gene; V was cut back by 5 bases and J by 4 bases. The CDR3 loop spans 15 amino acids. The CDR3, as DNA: TGTGCCAGCAGACTGGACAGGGGGCGAGTATACGAGCAGTACTTC. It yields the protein CASRLDRGRVYEQYF.